The entry that follows covers one TCR beta chain sequence. The antigen remains unidentified. The data were obtained in a study of OX40 agonist ivuxolimab in advanced cancers. Across the whole study: The group had a mean age of around 64 years, ranged from about 20 to 80, and was 82.7% male. General study findings and limits: Clonal expansion was seen in CD4+ and CD8+ blood T cells by week 6 at 0.1 to 3.0 mg/kg.

The length of the CDR3 is 14 residues. Trimming shortened V by 5 bases and J by 2 bases, and 11 bases separated the two germline ends. Germline CDR1 and CDR2: SGHVS and FNYEAQ. Blood got drawn at baseline, again on cycle 4 day 1, and then on cycle 7 day 1. Assay: immunoSEQ multiplex PCR; the TCRdb copy retains only in-frame clones and omits some. The table records just under 80,000 clones, just under 85% of them present only once. This material consisted of CD4+ or CD8+ T cells sorted from blood, taken in a trial of the OX40 agonist ivuxolimab. The receptor was isolated from an adult with an advanced solid tumor such as melanoma, head and neck, liver or kidney cancer. The V gene is TRBV7-6, the J gene TRBJ2-3, with D hard to call. CDR3 residues: CASSAGPYTDTQYF. The CDR3 DNA follows: TGTGCCAGCAGCGCAGGACCCTACACAGATACGCAGTATTTT.